These 26 T cell receptor beta chains originate from one sample sequenced in a study of Graves' ophthalmopathy and Graves' hyperthyroidism. Amplifying from RNA transcripts, the study obtained TCR beta CDR3 regions. The authors performed first-round RT-PCR with HTBI primers and then a second-round multiplex PCR. TCRdb re-derived calls from the multiplex PCR reads in MiXCR, one entry per CDR3 protein. The sample has roughly 500,000 distinct CDR3 sequences; approximately 15% are singletons. Sequencing was carried out using blood. The receptor set was obtained from a woman aged 30 to 39 with Graves' ophthalmopathy.

The sample holds many counts of this clonotype. The rearrangement links TRBV12-3 or TRBV12-4 to TRBJ2-6; 7 nucleotides align to TRBD2. V was pared by 4 bases and J by 1 base, with 7 bases of the junction left unmatched. CDR3 length: 17 amino acids. The CDR3 protein is CASSSHSGTSGANVLTF. The DNA for the CDR3 is TGTGCCAGCAGTTCGCACAGCGGGACTTCTGGGGCCAACGTCCTGACTTTC.

This clonotype appeared a few times. The chain combines TRBV19 with TRBJ1-1; D remains ambiguous. V was trimmed by 7 bases and J by 6 bases, leaving 18 bases between them. Germline values: CDR1 LNHDA, CDR2 SQIVND (reference sequence). The CDR3 covers 14 residues. The DNA for the CDR3 is TGTGCCAGTAACTCACCCCGCCGGACGGCTGAAGCTTTCTTT. Amino acid sequence: CASNSPRRTAEAFF.

This clonotype has ten or more counts. The V call is TRBV5-6, the J call TRBJ1-2; TRBD1 matches 11 bases. This CDR3 spans 15 amino acids. The germline V gene encodes CDR1 SGHDT and CDR2 YYEEEE. With 3 bases clipped from V and 6 bases from J, the junction kept 7 bases outside the gene matches. CDR3 protein: CASSSWTGGGDGYTF. CDR3 DNA: TGTGCCAGCAGCTCTTGGACAGGGGGCGGGGATGGCTACACCTTC.

Ten or more counts support this clonotype. The V call is TRBV7-9, the J call TRBJ1-5, with 7 bases lining up with TRBD1. The CDR3 covers 13 residues. Losses at the gene ends were 5 bases for V and 7 bases for J; bases not matched to a gene: 5. Germline V gene sequence: CDR1 SEHNR, CDR2 FQNEAQ (reference sequence). The CDR3 region has the DNA TGTGCCAGCAGCCGGGGACAGACACAGCCCCAGCATTTT. Residues: CASSRGQTQPQHF.

This clonotype occurred many times. J is TRBJ1-2 and V is TRBV6-5; weak D call: TRBD1 (5 bases). This CDR3 contains 14 residues. Per the germline V gene, CDR1 is MNHEY and CDR2 is SVGAGI. Trimming shortened V by 2 bases and J by 2 bases, and 9 bases separated the two germline ends. Written as DNA, the CDR3 is TGTGCCAGCAGTTACCTCCGGGGGAACTATGGCTACACCTTC. It codes for CASSYLRGNYGYTF.

This clonotype was seen repeatedly, ten times or more. The chain couples TRBV5-1 to TRBJ1-2; 7 bases agree with TRBD1. CDR1 is SGHRS, CDR2 YFSETQ, per germline. The CDR3 is 15 amino acids. V was pared by 5 bases and J by 8 bases, with 15 bases of the junction left unmatched. CDR3 sequence: CASSTFGTDPLGYTF. DNA for the CDR3: TGCGCCAGCAGTACGTTCGGGACAGACCCTCTAGGCTACACCTTC.

This clonotype occurred a few times. The V and J genes are TRBV6-2 or TRBV6-3 and TRBJ1-5, with 8 positions matching TRBD1. The ends lost 5 bases at V and 7 bases at J; junction bases unmatched: 13. The V gene's germline CDR1 is MNHEY and CDR2 SVGEGT. The CDR3 has 16 residues. The CDR3 DNA follows: TGTGCCAGCAGTCCGAGGACAGGGCGAGTAGGGCAGCCCCAGCATTTT. Translation gives CASSPRTGRVGQPQHF.

J is TRBJ2-2 and V is TRBV20-1; D possibly corresponds to TRBD1 (6 bases). The V end was cut by 3 bases, the J end by 2 bases, with 13 bases between. CDR3 length: 15 amino acids. CDR1 DFQATT and CDR2 SNEGSKA come from the germline V gene (reference sequence). The CDR3 DNA is TGCAGTGCTAGTGAGGCAGGGGCTAACACCGGGGAGCTGTTTTTT. This sequence encodes CSASEAGANTGELFF.

This clonotype appeared a few times. The chain carries TRBV30 and TRBJ2-7; 7 bases are shared with TRBD1. The CDR3 sequence is 14 residues long. V dropped 5 bases and J dropped 2; count of bases not matched to a gene: 9. The germline gives CDR1 GTSNPN, CDR2 SVGIG (reference sequence). CDR3 nucleotide sequence: TGTGCCTGGGGAAGAGGGGGCACAGCCTACGAGCAGTACTTC. This sequence encodes CAWGRGGTAYEQYF.

This chain joins TRBV12-3 or TRBV12-4 and TRBJ2-5; 8 bases align to TRBD2. V shed 8 bases, J shed 4 bases, and the junction held 12 bases outside the gene matches. This CDR3 is built from 15 residues. The CDR3 loop reads CASERRGALGETQYF. CDR3 nucleotide sequence: TGTGCCAGCGAGAGGCGGGGGGCTCTGGGAGAGACCCAGTACTTC.

CDR3 sequence (DNA): TGCGCCAGCAGCCAAGATTTGCTAGGCTACGAGCAGTACTTC. It yields the protein CASSQDLLGYEQYF. The chain carries TRBV4-3 and TRBJ2-7; D uncertain. Germline CDR1 is LGHNA and CDR2 is YSLEER. V was trimmed by 0 bases and J by 3 bases, leaving 9 bases between them. The CDR3 runs 14 residues.

This rearrangement joins TRBV5-4 to TRBJ1-5; a possible D gene is TRBD1 (5 bases). The CDR3 consists of 17 residues. Trimming shortened V by 3 bases and J by 1 base, and 17 bases separated the two germline ends. Looked up from germline, CDR1 is SGHNT and CDR2 is YYREEE (reference sequence). The CDR3 coding sequence is TGTGCCAGCAGCTCGACGGGGCTGAGGGAGAGCAATCAGCCCCAGCATTTT. The encoded protein is CASSSTGLRESNQPQHF.

This clonotype was seen repeatedly, ten times or more. The V gene is TRBV6-1, the J gene TRBJ2-7, with unresolved D. The CDR3 is made up of 14 amino acids. The V gene lost 3 bases and the J gene lost 0 bases, with 9 bases spanning the gap. Germline CDR1 MNHNS, CDR2 SASEGT. Here the CDR3 reads CASSEVDISYEQYF. The CDR3 DNA sequence: TGTGCCAGCAGTGAGGTCGATATCTCCTACGAGCAGTACTTC.

This clonotype appeared many times. The rearrangement joins TRBV6-5 to TRBJ1-1; TRBD1 agrees at 8 bases. CDR3 length: 16 amino acids. Germline V gives CDR1 MNHEY, CDR2 SVGAGI. After removal of 0 bases from V and 1 base from J, the junction contained 4 bases not matched to a gene. CDR3 in amino acids: CASSYSGTGPNTEAFF. CDR3 nucleotides: TGTGCCAGCAGTTACTCCGGGACAGGTCCGAACACTGAAGCTTTCTTT.

This clonotype was counted at least ten times. The chain has TRBV25-1 and TRBJ1-1; tentative D call: TRBD1 (6 bases). V was trimmed by 4 bases and J by 7 bases, leaving 10 bases between them. The CDR3 extends over 12 amino acids. Germline V gene lookup returns CDR1 MGHDK and CDR2 SYGVNS. The CDR3 loop is CASSGRTVEAFF. CDR3 bases: TGTGCCAGCAGTGGTCGGACAGTTGAAGCTTTCTTT.

As regards this clonotype: This may come from a read error, since a much larger clone is one base off. The V call is TRBV15, the J call TRBJ2-2; D unclear. Germline-derived CDR1 and CDR2 are LNHNV and YYDKDF (reference sequence). This CDR3 is 14 amino acids long. CDR3 amino acids: CASSRDPETGELFF. The CDR3 DNA follows: TGTGCCTCCAGCAGAGATCCGGAGACCGGGGAGCTGTTTTTT.

Ten or more counts support this clonotype. The V and J genes are TRBV19 and TRBJ1-5; 10 positions match TRBD1. This CDR3 is built from 16 residues. Unmatched junction bases numbered 6, after V lost 5 bases and J lost 2 bases. Germline lookup yields CDR1 LNHDA and CDR2 SQIVND (reference sequence). The CDR3 DNA sequence: TGTGCCAGTAGTGCGGGACAGGGGCGAGGCAATCAGCCCCAGCATTTT. Translated, it gives CASSAGQGRGNQPQHF.

This sequence joins TRBV6-1 and TRBJ2-2, with D tentatively TRBD1 (6 bases). The CDR3 runs 13 residues. The germline gives CDR1 MNHNS, CDR2 SASEGT. V was pared by 10 bases and J by 2 bases, with 11 bases between. CDR3 loop: CAIEQGNTGELFF. The CDR3 DNA reads TGTGCCATCGAACAGGGAAACACCGGGGAGCTGTTTTTT.

This clonotype has a count of ten or more. The chain couples TRBV6-5 to TRBJ1-2, with 7 bases that match TRBD1. This CDR3 is built from 13 residues. The germline V gene has CDR1 MNHEY and CDR2 SVGAGI. Trimming at V came to 5 bases and at J to 4 bases, leaving 4 bases not matched to a gene. The DNA for the CDR3 is TGTGCCAGCAGTCGTCGGGACAGCTATGGCTACACCTTC. It codes for CASSRRDSYGYTF.

About this clonotype: A read error may account for a junction end that differs from germline. The chain carries TRBV6-2 or TRBV6-3 and TRBJ2-7, with 9 bases lining up with TRBD2. This CDR3 is built from 12 residues. Germline V gene data show CDR1 as MNHEY and CDR2 as SVGEGT. CDR3 DNA: TGTGCCAGCAGCAACCCCTGGCGGGGGGGAGTATTC. Its translation: CASSNPWRGGVF.

At least ten counts were recorded for this clonotype. J is TRBJ2-7 and V is TRBV6-5; 8 nucleotides align to TRBD1. The V and J ends lost 4 bases and 5 bases, in that order; junction bases with no gene match: 7. Germline V gene data show CDR1 as MNHEY and CDR2 as SVGAGI. The CDR3 has 14 residues. CDR3 sequence: CASSWTGSLDEQYF. The CDR3, as DNA: TGTGCCAGCAGTTGGACAGGGTCGTTGGACGAGCAGTACTTC.

This clonotype was seen at least ten times. The CDR3 reads CATSTGQRREQYF. CDR3 sequence (DNA): TGTGCCACCAGCACAGGACAGAGACGCGAGCAGTACTTC. The chain employs TRBV15 and TRBJ2-7; TRBD1 is a possible D gene (6 bases). Trimming cost V 4 bases and J 6 bases, with 13 bases left between them. The germline CDR1 and CDR2 sequences are LNHNV and YYDKDF (reference sequence). CDR3 length: 13 amino acids.

This clonotype was seen repeatedly, ten times or more. The chain combines TRBV20-1 with TRBJ2-5; possible D gene TRBD1, 5 bases. CDR1 and CDR2 from the germline V gene are DFQATT and SNEGSKA (reference sequence). V lost 5 bases and J 5 bases, leaving 18 bases between the germline ends. The CDR3 is 14 amino acids. This CDR3 is CSALNPGIRETQYF. The CDR3 DNA is TGCAGTGCTCTAAACCCAGGGATCAGGGAGACCCAGTACTTC.

This clonotype came up many times. The V call is TRBV12-5, the J call TRBJ1-3; D is uncertain. Germline V lookup: CDR1 LGHNT, CDR2 FRNRAP. The length of the CDR3 is 16 residues. V lost 2 bases and J lost 0, with 11 bases in between. The DNA for the CDR3 is TGTGCTAGTGGTTTGCCCCGGGCTCACTCTGGAAACACCATATATTTT. This sequence encodes CASGLPRAHSGNTIYF.

This clonotype occurred many times. V and J are TRBV13 and TRBJ2-7; 9 nucleotides align to TRBD1. The V gene's germline CDR1 is PRHDT and CDR2 FYEKMQ (reference sequence). The ends lost 5 bases at V and 4 bases at J; junction bases unmatched: 3. The CDR3 covers 13 residues. CDR3 coding DNA: TGTGCCAGCAGCAGGGACAGGGAATACGAGCAGTACTTC. Translation gives CASSRDREYEQYF.

This clonotype was recorded at least ten times. The chain joins TRBV4-2 to TRBJ1-2; D is undetermined. The CDR3 runs 14 residues. Trimming took off 1 base at V and 3 bases at J, with 9 bases between the two ends. Germline V gives CDR1 LGHNA, CDR2 YNFKEQ. The CDR3 region has the DNA TGTGCCAGCAGCCAAGCGTCGACGGACTATGGCTACACCTTC. Amino acids: CASSQASTDYGYTF.